The next 20 T cell receptor beta chains were all read from a single sample in a study of shared clonotypes between healthy human individuals. Repertoires were generated with immunoSEQ multiplex PCR, while TCRdb's copy carries only in-frame clones and drops some. The sample includes nearly 1 million clones, around 80% of them seen just once. The specimen sequenced was memory CD4+ T cells sorted from blood. The sample's subset: CD45RA-negative fraction. Receptors were obtained from a man aged 18 to 30 in good health.

This clone was counted between two and nine times. The DNA of the CDR3 is TGTGCCAGCAGGTCACGGGGCTACACAGATACGCAGTATTTT. This translates into CASRSRGYTDTQYF. The genes are TRBV7-2 and TRBJ2-3; tentatively, D is TRBD1 or TRBD2 (5 bases each). Trimming removed 6 bases from V and 2 bases from J, with 12 bases in between. Germline V lookup: CDR1 SGHTA, CDR2 FQGNSA. The length of the CDR3 is 14 residues.

This sequence joins TRBV19 and TRBJ2-6; D gene unclear. V was pared by 4 bases and J by 2 bases, with 9 bases between. Germline CDR1 and CDR2: LNHDA and SQIVND (reference sequence). CDR3 size: 15 residues. The chain's CDR3 is CASSTSVTGANVLTF. In nucleotides, the CDR3 is TGTGCCAGTAGTACTTCAGTAACTGGGGCCAACGTCCTGACTTTC.

The V gene is TRBV4-3, the J gene TRBJ2-1; 7 nucleotides match TRBD2. In germline, CDR1 is LGHNA, CDR2 YSLEER. The CDR3 is 14 residues long. V was clipped by 2 bases and J by 6 bases; unmatched bases: 4. CDR3 amino acids: CASSQLVAGNEQFF. The CDR3 nucleotides read TGCGCCAGCAGCCAACTAGTAGCGGGCAATGAGCAGTTCTTC.

This chain joins TRBV18 and TRBJ2-7, with 12 nucleotides matching TRBD1. Trimming cost V 2 bases and J 5 bases; bases outside gene matches: 4. CDR1 and CDR2 from the germline V gene are KGHSH and LQKENI. This CDR3 comprises 15 residues. The CDR3 is CASSPLGQGANEQYF. As DNA, the CDR3 is TGTGCCAGCTCACCATTGGGACAGGGGGCCAACGAGCAGTACTTC.

The chain has TRBV19 and TRBJ1-5; maybe TRBD1 (6 bases). Trimming shortened V by 6 bases and J by 6 bases, and 18 bases separated the two germline ends. Per germline, CDR1 LNHDA and CDR2 SQIVND (reference sequence). This CDR3 has 15 residues. CDR3 sequence: CASSPEGDWGQPQHF. CDR3 bases: TGTGCCAGTAGCCCCGAGGGGGATTGGGGTCAGCCCCAGCATTTT. Together with reference TRBV19 and TRBJ1-5, the CDR3 gives the full variable domain: DGGITQSPKYLFRKEGQNVTLSCEQNLNHDAMYWYRQDPGQGLRLIYYSQIVNDFQKGDIAEGYSVSREKKESFPLTVTSAQKNPTAFYLCASSPEGDWGQPQHFGDGTRLSIL.

V gene TRBV10-3 combines with J gene TRBJ2-3; TRBD1 aligns across 10 bases. The CDR3 is 15 residues long. The V gene end was trimmed by 6 bases and the J gene end by 2 bases; junction bases not matched to a gene: 5. From germline, CDR1 is ENHRY and CDR2 SYGVKD. The CDR3 nucleotides are TGTGCCATCAGATCGGGACAGGGGAACACAGATACGCAGTATTTT. It translates to CAIRSGQGNTDTQYF.

This clone occurred once. The rearrangement joins TRBV2 to TRBJ1-2, with D hard to call. Trimming took 2 bases from V and 3 from J, leaving 7 bases between them. The germline V gene encodes CDR1 SNHLY and CDR2 FYNNEI. CDR3 length equals 13 residues. The CDR3: CASSEFRDYGYTF. DNA of the CDR3: TGTGCCAGCAGTGAATTTAGGGACTATGGCTACACCTTC.

The V call is TRBV10-3, the J call TRBJ2-7, with D perhaps matching TRBD1 or TRBD2 (5 bases each). The germline CDR1 and CDR2 sequences are ENHRY and SYGVKD. Trimming left V 2 bases short and J 1 base short, with 9 bases between. This CDR3 region has 14 residues. In DNA form, the CDR3 reads TGTGCCATCAGTGAGATTGGGGGATCCTACGAGCAGTACTTC. The encoded protein is CAISEIGGSYEQYF.

The V call is TRBV18, the J call TRBJ1-4, with D hard to call. CDR1 and CDR2 (germline): KGHSH, LQKENI. The CDR3 is 13 residues long. Trimming removed 1 base at V and 6 bases at J, with 6 bases between. The CDR3 reads CASSPLQDEKLFF. For the CDR3, the DNA is TGTGCCAGCTCACCACTTCAGGATGAAAAACTGTTTTTT.

As concerns this clone: Other DNA sequences in the same sample also yield this CDR3. The genes are TRBV29-1 and TRBJ1-1, with 8 bases that match TRBD1. The germline CDR1 and CDR2 sequences are SQVTM and ANQGSEA. The V segment lost 6 bases and the J segment 0 bases; nucleotides outside the gene matches: 3. The CDR3 spans 13 residues. The CDR3 DNA is TGCAGCGTGCGGACAGGGATGAACACTGAAGCTTTCTTT. Amino acids: CSVRTGMNTEAFF. Full variable domain (rest looked up from reference TRBV29-1 and TRBJ1-1): SAVISQKPSRDICQRGTSLTIQCQVDSQVTMMFWYRQQPGQSLTLIATANQGSEATYESGFVIDKFPISRPNLTFSTLTVSNMSPEDSSIYLCSVRTGMNTEAFFGQGTRLTVV.

The V gene is TRBV18, the J gene TRBJ1-4; D is undetermined. The CDR3 consists of 18 residues. The germline V and J ends were trimmed by 4 bases and 0 bases, with 18 bases remaining between them. Germline CDR1 is KGHSH and CDR2 is LQKENI. The CDR3 here is CASSLTNLRLATNEKLFF. Written as DNA, the CDR3 is TGTGCCAGCTCACTTACAAACCTTCGACTTGCAACTAATGAAAAACTGTTTTTT.

V usage is TRBV6-5 and J usage is TRBJ2-7; a possible D gene is TRBD2 (5 bases). The CDR3 is made up of 14 amino acids. V was pared by 5 bases and J by 2 bases, with 13 bases between. CDR1 MNHEY and CDR2 SVGAGI come from the germline V gene. CDR3 nucleotide sequence: TGTGCCAGCAGTCGCTCGGACGGGACCTACGAGCAGTACTTC. Translation: CASSRSDGTYEQYF.

The chain combines TRBV25-1 with TRBJ2-7; 8 nucleotides match TRBD1. CDR3 length equals 14 residues. Germline V gene lookup returns CDR1 MGHDK and CDR2 SYGVNS. Losses at the gene ends were 6 bases for V and 7 bases for J; bases not matched to a gene: 11. The CDR3 sequence: CASRGDRGRGEQYF. In DNA form, the CDR3 reads TGTGCCAGCAGGGGCGACAGGGGTAGGGGGGAGCAGTACTTC.

The chain joins TRBV7-2 to TRBJ2-3; D may be TRBD2 (6 bases). CDR1 is SGHTA and CDR2 is FQGNSA in the germline V gene. V lost 3 bases to trimming and J lost 3 bases, with 19 bases between them. The CDR3 has 17 amino acids. The CDR3 bases are TGTGCCAGCAGCTTTGGTCTAGGGAGGTCCACTACAGATACGCAGTATTTT. The encoded protein is CASSFGLGRSTTDTQYF. Full variable domain (outside the CDR3, taken from reference TRBV7-2 and TRBJ2-3): GAGVSQSPSNKVTEKGKDVELRCDPISGHTALYWYRQSLGQGLEFLIYFQGNSAPDKSGLPSDRFSAERTGGSVSTLTIQRTQQEDSAVYLCASSFGLGRSTTDTQYFGPGTRLTVL.

The chain uses TRBV6-6 and TRBJ2-5, with D possibly being TRBD2 (7 bases). Per the germline V gene, CDR1 is MNHNY and CDR2 is SVGAGI (reference sequence). V shed 6 bases and J shed 5 bases, with 16 bases lying between them. This CDR3 is built from 14 residues. CDR3 sequence reads: CASRLQGGSETQYF. DNA of the CDR3: TGTGCCAGCAGGCTACAGGGAGGGTCGGAGACCCAGTACTTC.

The chain couples TRBV25-1 to TRBJ1-2, with unresolved D. In germline, CDR1 is MGHDK, CDR2 SYGVNS. The CDR3 extends over 13 amino acids. V lost 5 bases to trimming and J lost 7 bases, with 14 bases between them. CDR3 loop: CASSLVSAGGYTF. The CDR3 nucleotides read TGTGCCAGCAGTTTAGTTTCGGCAGGTGGCTACACCTTC.

This clone was detected only once. The chain combines TRBV2 with TRBJ1-2; TRBD1 matches 11 bases. J lost 4 bases, V lost 9 bases, and 10 bases had no gene match. The CDR3 sequence is 15 residues long. Germline V gene sequence: CDR1 SNHLY, CDR2 FYNNEI. CDR3 loop: CARSLGTGGIYGYTF. Written as DNA, the CDR3 is TGTGCCAGGTCATTAGGGACAGGGGGGATCTATGGCTACACCTTC.

For this clone: Given a much more abundant clone one base away, this may be a read error. The chain joins TRBV7-9 to TRBJ1-6; 9 nucleotides align to TRBD1. The V gene end was trimmed by 1 base and the J gene end by 5 bases; junction bases not matched to a gene: 0. The germline V gene has CDR1 SEHNR and CDR2 FQNEAQ (reference sequence). There are 15 residues in the CDR3. The CDR3 region is CASSLGDRDNSPLHF. CDR3 DNA: TGTGCCAGCAGCTTAGGGGACAGGGATAATTCACCCCTCCACTTT.

This clone occurred once. This chain connects TRBV7-9 to TRBJ1-1; the D is unclear. CDR1 SEHNR and CDR2 FQNEAQ come from the germline V gene (reference sequence). The CDR3 is 17 residues long. V lost 1 base and J lost 4, with 19 bases in between. The CDR3 region is CASSLGFPWVLTTEAFF. The CDR3 coding sequence is TGTGCCAGCAGCTTAGGGTTTCCTTGGGTTCTGACCACTGAAGCTTTCTTT. The variable domain in full, completed from reference TRBV7-9 and TRBJ1-1, reads DTGVSQNPRHKITKRGQNVTFRCDPISEHNRLYWYRQTLGQGPEFLTYFQNEAQLEKSRLLSDRFSAERPKGSFSTLEIQRTEQGDSAMYLCASSLGFPWVLTTEAFFGQGTRLTVV.

The table lists this clone with a count of one. V and J are TRBV6-6 and TRBJ1-4; D not certain. The CDR3 consists of 14 residues. V was shortened by 6 bases and J by 7 bases, with 15 bases between the two germline ends. The germline gives CDR1 MNHNY, CDR2 SVGAGI (reference sequence). The CDR3 loop is CASSFPTTPEKLFF. CDR3 in DNA: TGTGCCAGCAGCTTTCCCACCACGCCTGAAAAACTGTTTTTT.